The present entry profiles one TCR beta chain with its context. This clone occurred once. Its antigen has not been determined. The sample holds no much larger clone one base away, and base qualities are not on file. Stable vitiligo was defined as no change in lesions over the previous 6 months. Stable patients also had to lack confetti depigmentation, a clinical sign of active vitiligo. Any patient who had received treatment in the previous three months was excluded. PBMCs were isolated from heparinized blood by Ficoll density gradient centrifugation and were subsequently flash-frozen. These data are taken from a study of resident and recirculating memory T cells in vitiligo (dated by TCRdb to 2016 to 2018). Regarding the research as a whole: For TCR beta sequencing, epidermis was obtained by shave biopsy from two lesional and two nonlesional sites, and PBMCs were also collected, from each of a few stable vitiligo patients. The human TCR beta sequencing tested whether specific clones in lesional vitiligo skin differed from clones in nonlesional skin and blood. Right before genomic DNA was extracted using the Qiagen DNeasy Blood & Tissue Kit, the samples were homogenized with no cell sorting step. Results the study describes overall, beyond this receptor: TCR sequences were not shared across biopsy sites or across patients, which suggests that different T cell clones infiltrate different lesions, a pattern described as private specificity. Working out how much the T cell clones identified in the vitiligo lesions and the human Trm versus Tcm pools each contribute will require future mechanistic studies. No single dominant TCR clone was found, and clonality differed from one vitiligo lesion to another. By overlap and correlation analysis, no significant repertoire overlap was shown between biopsies, even within a single patient, except for each lesion compared with itself.

TCR beta chains were amplified from genomic DNA with the immunoSEQ hsTCRB kit. TCR beta libraries were sequenced on an Illumina MiSeq instrument by the immunoSEQ service. The paper's data handling went like this. Repertoire data were analyzed using the immunoSEQ Analyzer. Here the immuneACCESS table is served through TCRdb, limited to in-frame sequences with V and J called. Missing clones are a known gap in these copies; in checked studies unresolved V genes cover under half, and the rest lacks a known reason. V, J and clone size are taken as reported in that table, and D and trimming were inferred from the DNA itself. The sample contains about 76,000 clones, about 90% of them found a single time. The top ten clonotypes cover about 5% of the sample. The CDR3 runs 16 residues from the cysteine to the phenylalanine. Here the CDR3 DNA is all that survives: 48 bases in frame from base 1. V and J are trimmed by 2 bases and 0 bases, and the gene matches miss 6 bases of the junction. Taken from the germline V gene, the CDR1 and CDR2 loops are SGHTS and YDEGEE.

Sequenced: blood. The sequence came from a male donor with vitiligo. The chain employs TRBV5-8 and TRBJ2-3; TRBD2 agrees with 7 junctional bases. The base sequence is TGTGCCAGCAGCTTAGCGGGGCGGTCGAGCACAGATACGCAGTATTTT. Its product reads: CASSLAGRSSTDTQYF.